This T cell receptor (beta chain) was documented in a study of blood T cell repertoires in COVID-19. The junction had 12 bases not matched to a gene; V was cut back by 5 bases and J by 11 bases. CDR1 SNHLY and CDR2 FYNNEI come from the germline V gene. The CDR3 is 14 amino acids. Only in-frame clones appear in the TCRdb table, and some are missing; sequencing was by immunoSEQ multiplex PCR. Here the sample spans around 74,000 clones, roughly nine tenths being singletons. The chain carries TRBV2 and TRBJ1-2; the match to TRBD1 covers 9 bases. Material for sequencing was peripheral blood. The sequence was collected from a woman older than 75 with active or convalescent COVID-19. The CDR3 DNA follows: TGTGCCAGCAGTCCTTCACAGGGGGCGCTTGGGTACACCTTC. It encodes CASSPSQGALGYTF.